Presented here are 10 T cell receptor beta chains from one specimen sequenced in a study of patients and donors after allogeneic stem cell transplantation. TCRdb called the RT-PCR reads again in MiXCR, with one record for every CDR3 protein. The data hold around 170,000 distinct CDR3 sequences, with about 24% observed a single time. The sequenced sample consisted of blood, either unsorted or a sorted T cell fraction (not recorded which). The source of these receptors is a human donor who was either an allogeneic HSCT recipient or a stem cell or donor lymphocyte infusion donor (not recorded which). It is not recorded whose cells these are; they may come from a transplant donor.

A few counts support this clonotype. The CDR3 region is CASSRRPGQGLTEAFF. CDR3 DNA sequence: TGTGCCAGCAGCCGTAGACCGGGACAGGGGCTGACTGAAGCTTTCTTT. The chain combines TRBV14 with TRBJ1-1, with 10 bases lining up with TRBD1. The CDR3 length is 16 residues. The germline CDR1 and CDR2 sequences are SGHDN and FVKESK. V shed 4 bases and J 5 bases; nucleotides not matched to a gene: 10.

The chain is built from TRBV12-3 or TRBV12-4 and TRBJ1-1; a weak D match, TRBD1 (6 bases). This CDR3 is 15 amino acids long. Deletions cut 6 bases from V and 5 bases from J, with 19 bases between. CDR3 in DNA: TGTGCCAGCAGCAATAACAGGGTTGTTGGAACTGAAGCTTTCTTT. Its translation: CASSNNRVVGTEAFF.

This clonotype was picked up a small number of times. The chain couples TRBV7-2 to TRBJ1-5, with 7 bases that match TRBD1. The CDR3 is 13 amino acids. Per germline, CDR1 SGHTA and CDR2 FQGNSA. The ends lost 3 bases at V and 6 bases at J; junction bases unmatched: 2. CDR3 sequence: CASSLNRGQPQHF. For the CDR3, the DNA is TGTGCCAGCAGCTTGAACAGGGGTCAGCCCCAGCATTTT.

The chain has TRBV6-5 and TRBJ2-7; 7 nucleotides line up with TRBD1. V shed 5 bases, J shed 0 bases, and the junction held 7 bases outside the gene matches. This CDR3 has 15 residues. Per the germline V gene, CDR1 is MNHEY and CDR2 is SVGAGI. CDR3 in amino acids: CASSDPTGSSYEQYF. CDR3 nucleotides: TGTGCCAGCAGTGACCCGACAGGGAGCTCCTACGAGCAGTACTTC.

Details on this clonotype: Being one base from a much bigger clone, this may be a read error. The V and J genes are TRBV7-6 and TRBJ1-1, with D unresolved. Germline lookup yields CDR1 SGHVS and CDR2 FNYEAQ. The CDR3 has 14 residues. The CDR3 coding sequence is TGTACCAGCAGCTTAGCAGCGGGAGACACTGAAGCTTTCTTT. Its translation is CTSSLAAGDTEAFF.

This clonotype showed up many times. V usage is TRBV6-5 and J usage is TRBJ1-2; D not certain. The germline V gene encodes CDR1 MNHEY and CDR2 SVGAGI. This CDR3 contains 12 residues. Trimming cost V 6 bases and J 6 bases, with 11 bases left between them. For the CDR3, the DNA is TGTGCCAGCAGAACCGATGGGAATGGCTACACCTTC. Translating gives CASRTDGNGYTF.

The gene calls are TRBV29-1 and TRBJ1-4, with a weak D call TRBD1 (5 bases). Trimming removed 6 bases from V and 6 bases from J, with 8 bases in between. The CDR3 totals 11 residues. In germline, CDR1 is SQVTM, CDR2 ANQGSEA. CDR3 sequence: CSVGVYEKLFF. In DNA, the CDR3 is TGCAGCGTGGGGGTATATGAAAAACTGTTTTTT.

The chain has TRBV6-5 and TRBJ1-6, with TRBD1 as a possible D gene (5 bases). CDR1 and CDR2 (germline): MNHEY, SVGAGI. The V end lost 7 bases, the J end lost 3 bases, and 13 bases lay between the germline ends. There are 15 residues in the CDR3. In nucleotides, the CDR3 is TGTGCCAGCAAAATACCGGGGGTCTATAATTCACCCCTCCACTTT. It codes for CASKIPGVYNSPLHF.

J is TRBJ1-2 and V is TRBV12-3 or TRBV12-4; no definite D call. The CDR3 spans 14 residues. Deletions cut 5 bases from V and 1 base from J, with 11 bases between. The chain's CDR3 is CASSPRTVNYGYTF. CDR3 coding DNA: TGTGCCAGCAGTCCCCGGACCGTTAACTATGGCTACACCTTC.

The table lists this clonotype with many counts. The V gene is TRBV7-8, the J gene TRBJ1-2; D perhaps matches TRBD1 (5 bases). The CDR3 length is 16 residues. Germline assignment: CDR1 SGHVS and CDR2 FQNEAQ. The ends were cut back, 5 bases at V and 5 bases at J, with 21 bases in the middle. CDR3 loop: CASSPLGRLRDYGYTF. CDR3 bases: TGTGCCAGCAGCCCTCTTGGCCGGCTCAGGGATTATGGCTACACCTTC.